This entry concerns a single TCR beta chain. This sample was included in a study of blood T cells in healthy people across ages. Germline loops: CDR1 MRHNA, CDR2 SNTAGT. The J segment lost 7 bases and the V segment lost 5 bases, leaving 7 bases of the junction unmatched. The CDR3 sequence is 13 residues long. Alongside a J-beta primer mix, a sample-barcoded 5' primer served in a second PCR lasting 7 to 11 cycles. Via MiXCR, TCRdb re-called the 5' RACE reads, giving one row per CDR3 protein. Of approximately 1,100,000 distinct CDR3 sequences in the sample, less than 50% were seen once. The chain combines TRBV6-4 with TRBJ1-2; 7 bases are a match to TRBD1. What was sequenced was blood. This sequence was found in an older woman in good health. CDR3 nucleotide sequence: TGTGCCAGCAGTTCGACAGGGATGACTGGCTACACCTTC. As protein: CASSSTGMTGYTF.